The clone carrying this T cell receptor (beta chain) was seen only once. Sorted subsets were amplified in replicate PCRs using around 220 ng DNA, around 30,000 T cell genomes. Per the original methods: ImmunoSEQ sequences covered only the junction and lacked quality scores; filtering therefore differed. Measured with immunoSEQ multiplex PCR; TCRdb has only the in-frame clones, and not every one. V, J and clone size are taken as reported in that table, and D and trimming were inferred from the DNA itself. The sample lists 2.3 million or so clones; 93% were seen once. A split of CD4+ cells into CD45RA+ naive and CD45RA-negative memory subsets was performed. Trimming took 5 bases from V and 0 from J, leaving 13 bases between them. This CDR3 has 16 residues. Germline loops: CDR1 SGHVS, CDR2 FQNEAQ. This entry comes from a study of shared clonotypes between healthy human individuals. Study-wide context: CD4 naive cells filled three plates per donor, CD4 memory three, CD8 naive two and CD8 memory one.

What was sequenced was naive CD4+ T cells from PBMCs. Subset reported: CD45RA+ positively selected. This clonotype was obtained from a man between 18 and 35 years old in good health. Some clones in this sample may be carry-over from other donors' samples. V gene TRBV7-8 combines with J gene TRBJ1-4; D is perhaps TRBD1 (6 bases). CDR3 nucleotides: TGTGCCAGCAGCCTGGACAGAGGAACAACTAATGAAAAACTGTTTTTT. Its translation is CASSLDRGTTNEKLFF.